Detailed here is one T cell receptor (beta chain). The data derive from a study of early T cells in non-severe SARS-CoV-2 infection. V was clipped by 0 bases and J by 3 bases; unmatched bases: 3. Germline CDR1 MNHEY, CDR2 SVGEGT. The length of the CDR3 is 15 residues. The TCR library protocol attached unique molecular identifiers to the individual cDNA molecules. MiXCR was run by TCRdb on the 5' RACE reads, yielding one entry per CDR3 protein. This sample yields tens of thousands of distinct CDR3 sequences, of which 13% are seen a single time; approximately 6.5% belongs to the top ten. The sequenced sample was whole blood. This TCR was recovered from an adult who was a healthcare worker with PCR-confirmed SARS-CoV-2 infection or an uninfected control (not recorded which). The rearrangement links TRBV6-2 or TRBV6-3 to TRBJ2-7; 9 nucleotides match TRBD2. Here the CDR3 DNA reads TGTGCCAGCAGTTACTCGGTTAGCGGGGGCTACGAGCAGTACTTC. As protein: CASSYSVSGGYEQYF.